This is a list of T cell receptor beta chains from one sample in a study of T cell responses to AZD1222 COVID-19 vaccine. Here immunoSEQ multiplex PCR was the method, and the copy in TCRdb shows in-frame clones only, minus some. Here the sample spans about 160,000 clones, about 88% being singletons. The source material was peripheral blood, sampled on day 0 of AZD1222 vaccination. The receptor set was obtained from an adult in good health. Each CDR3 is given with its conserved first and last residue. D genes are given only for firm matches. Part of the rows lack a size; the others show once, few, many or a class for expanded clones.

J gene: TRBJ2-5
clone size: -
V gene: TRBV11-2
D gene: TRBD1
CDR3 protein: CASSFGTGGKETQYF
CDR3 DNA: TGTGCCAGCAGCTTCGGGACAGGGGGGAAAGAGACCCAGTACTTC

J gene: TRBJ2-7
clone size: -
V gene: TRBV28
D gene: -
CDR3 protein: CASSFRLVQYF
CDR3 DNA: TGTGCCAGCAGTTTCCGGCTGGTGCAGTACTTC

J gene: TRBJ2-5
clone size: -
V gene: TRBV11-2
D gene: -
CDR3 protein: CASSLGWQYIGETQYF
CDR3 DNA: TGTGCCAGCAGCTTAGGCTGGCAGTACATAGGGGAGACCCAGTACTTC

J gene: TRBJ2-5
clone size: -
V gene: TRBV11-3
D gene: TRBD2
CDR3 protein: CASRLGAGGTQYF
CDR3 DNA: TGTGCCAGCAGACTGGGGGCGGGGGGGACCCAGTACTTC

J gene: TRBJ2-7
clone size: once
V gene: TRBV5-1
D gene: TRBD1
CDR3 protein: CASSLVSTVQGQGAHEQYF
CDR3 DNA: TGCGCCAGCAGCTTGGTCTCCACGGTTCAAGGACAGGGAGCGCACGAGCAGTACTTC

J gene: TRBJ2-7
clone size: -
V gene: TRBV29-1
D gene: -
CDR3 protein: CSTRAGGEQYF
CDR3 DNA: TGCAGCACCCGGGCGGGCGGGGAGCAGTACTTC

J gene: TRBJ1-6
clone size: -
V gene: TRBV11-2
D gene: -
CDR3 protein: CASSLGGSYNSPLHF
CDR3 DNA: TGTGCCAGCAGCTTGGGCGGTTCCTATAATTCACCCCTCCACTTT

J gene: TRBJ1-3
clone size: -
V gene: TRBV30
D gene: -
CDR3 protein: CAWAGIGNTIYF
CDR3 DNA: TGTGCCTGGGCCGGGATTGGAAACACCATATATTTT

J gene: TRBJ1-3
clone size: -
V gene: TRBV29-1
D gene: -
CDR3 protein: CSVDSGNTIYF
CDR3 DNA: TGCAGCGTTGACAGTGGAAACACCATATATTTT

J gene: TRBJ1-1
clone size: -
V gene: TRBV5-6
D gene: TRBD1
CDR3 protein: CASSSGQATEAFF
CDR3 DNA: TGTGCCAGCAGCTCAGGACAGGCCACTGAAGCTTTCTTT

J gene: TRBJ2-3
clone size: once
V gene: TRBV28
D gene: -
CDR3 protein: CASSLGTGGTDTQYF
CDR3 DNA: TGTGCCAGCAGTTTGGGTACGGGTGGGACAGATACGCAGTATTTT

J gene: TRBJ1-3
clone size: -
V gene: TRBV3-1/TRBV3-2
D gene: -
CDR3 protein: CASSQTFDSWGGNTIYF
CDR3 DNA: TGTGCCAGCAGCCAAACGTTCGACAGTTGGGGAGGAAACACCATATATTTT

J gene: TRBJ2-3
clone size: -
V gene: TRBV7-2
D gene: -
CDR3 protein: CASSSDSGTGTDTQYF
CDR3 DNA: TGTGCCAGCAGCTCCGACAGCGGGACAGGCACAGATACGCAGTATTTT

J gene: TRBJ1-1
clone size: once
V gene: TRBV7-8
D gene: TRBD1
CDR3 protein: CASSLDAGGVTEAFF
CDR3 DNA: TGTGCCAGCAGCTTAGATGCAGGGGGTGTGACTGAAGCTTTCTTT

J gene: TRBJ2-5
clone size: -
V gene: TRBV5-1
D gene: -
CDR3 protein: CASSLGGAEETQYF
CDR3 DNA: TGCGCCAGCAGCTTAGGGGGGGCGGAAGAGACCCAGTACTTC

J gene: TRBJ2-3
clone size: once
V gene: TRBV5-1
D gene: -
CDR3 protein: CASKVSDTDTQYF
CDR3 DNA: TGCGCCAGCAAGGTTAGCGACACAGATACGCAGTATTTT

J gene: TRBJ2-7
clone size: -
V gene: TRBV7-2
D gene: TRBD2
CDR3 protein: CASSGTSGPGEQYF
CDR3 DNA: TGTGCCAGCAGCGGGACTAGCGGACCGGGGGAGCAGTACTTC

J gene: TRBJ2-1
clone size: -
V gene: TRBV28
D gene: TRBD1
CDR3 protein: CASSSPTGSSYNEQFF
CDR3 DNA: TGTGCCAGCAGTTCACCGACAGGGAGCTCCTACAATGAGCAGTTCTTC

J gene: TRBJ1-5
clone size: -
V gene: TRBV6-5
D gene: TRBD1
CDR3 protein: CASSYSTTGNQPQHF
CDR3 DNA: TGTGCCAGCAGTTACTCCACGACAGGGAATCAGCCCCAGCATTTT

J gene: TRBJ1-6
clone size: -
V gene: TRBV4-3
D gene: -
CDR3 protein: CASSNVSGSSYNSPLHF
CDR3 DNA: TGCGCCAGCAGCAACGTCTCTGGGAGCTCCTATAATTCACCCCTCCACTTT

J gene: TRBJ2-7
clone size: -
V gene: TRBV3-1/TRBV3-2
D gene: -
CDR3 protein: CASSQEDRGEQYF
CDR3 DNA: TGTGCCAGCAGCCAAGAAGATAGGGGTGAGCAGTACTTC

J gene: TRBJ1-2
clone size: -
V gene: TRBV7-9
D gene: -
CDR3 protein: CASSPIAGGKTFGGYTF
CDR3 DNA: TGTGCCAGCAGCCCGATCGCGGGGGGGAAAACCTTCGGAGGCTACACCTTC

J gene: TRBJ1-2
clone size: -
V gene: TRBV29-1
D gene: -
CDR3 protein: CSVPWGVGRYYGYTF
CDR3 DNA: TGCAGCGTCCCTTGGGGGGTCGGCCGATACTATGGCTACACCTTC

J gene: TRBJ1-1
clone size: -
V gene: TRBV7-2
D gene: -
CDR3 protein: CASSTGDRETEAFF
CDR3 DNA: TGTGCCAGCAGCACCGGGGACCGAGAGACTGAAGCTTTCTTT

J gene: TRBJ2-2
clone size: -
V gene: TRBV5-4
D gene: -
CDR3 protein: CASSFGLLNTGELFF
CDR3 DNA: TGTGCCAGCAGCTTCGGCTTATTGAACACCGGGGAGCTGTTTTTT

J gene: TRBJ2-1
clone size: -
V gene: TRBV4-1
D gene: TRBD2
CDR3 protein: CASSQEREGRQFF
CDR3 DNA: TGCGCCAGCAGCCAAGAGCGGGAGGGCCGGCAGTTCTTC

J gene: TRBJ2-1
clone size: once
V gene: TRBV27
D gene: -
CDR3 protein: CASTRINLRRSNEQFF
CDR3 DNA: TGTGCCAGCACCCGAATAAATTTAAGGAGGTCGAATGAGCAGTTCTTC

J gene: TRBJ2-3
clone size: -
V gene: TRBV6-5
D gene: -
CDR3 protein: CASSWGGTNTDTQYF
CDR3 DNA: TGTGCCAGCAGTTGGGGGGGGACAAACACAGATACGCAGTATTTT

J gene: TRBJ1-6
clone size: -
V gene: TRBV28
D gene: -
CDR3 protein: CASRAGSKSPLHF
CDR3 DNA: TGTGCCAGCAGAGCAGGGAGCAAATCACCCCTCCACTTT

J gene: TRBJ2-2
clone size: -
V gene: TRBV5-4
D gene: -
CDR3 protein: CASSQGPNTGELFF
CDR3 DNA: TGTGCCAGCAGCCAAGGACCTAACACCGGGGAGCTGTTTTTT

J gene: TRBJ2-1
clone size: few
V gene: TRBV6-2/TRBV6-3
D gene: -
CDR3 protein: CASSRGPTPAPNEQFF
CDR3 DNA: TGTGCCAGCAGTCGGGGACCTACCCCGGCACCGAATGAGCAGTTCTTC

J gene: TRBJ2-3
clone size: few
V gene: TRBV18
D gene: -
CDR3 protein: CASSPTNGDTQYF
CDR3 DNA: TGTGCCAGCTCACCGACCAATGGAGATACGCAGTATTTT

J gene: TRBJ2-7
clone size: -
V gene: TRBV19
D gene: -
CDR3 protein: CASSMGTAGEQYF
CDR3 DNA: TGTGCCAGTAGTATGGGGACGGCAGGCGAGCAGTACTTC

J gene: TRBJ1-1
clone size: once
V gene: TRBV4-1
D gene: -
CDR3 protein: CASSRWTGNTEAFF
CDR3 DNA: TGCGCCAGCAGCCGATGGACGGGGAACACTGAAGCTTTCTTT

J gene: TRBJ2-3
clone size: -
V gene: TRBV4-1
D gene: -
CDR3 protein: CASSHRGVGLLGTQYF
CDR3 DNA: TGCGCCAGCAGCCATCGAGGGGTGGGCCTCCTAGGGACGCAGTATTTT

J gene: TRBJ1-5
clone size: -
V gene: TRBV5-6
D gene: -
CDR3 protein: CASSLALISNQPQHF
CDR3 DNA: TGTGCCAGCAGCTTGGCGCTGATTAGCAATCAGCCCCAGCATTTT

J gene: TRBJ2-1
clone size: -
V gene: TRBV19
D gene: TRBD2
CDR3 protein: CASSDGTSGYNEQFF
CDR3 DNA: TGTGCCAGTAGTGACGGGACTAGCGGTTACAATGAGCAGTTCTTC

J gene: TRBJ1-5
clone size: -
V gene: TRBV7-2
D gene: -
CDR3 protein: CASSLKGSISSNQPQHF
CDR3 DNA: TGTGCCAGCAGCTTAAAGGGATCAATATCTAGCAATCAGCCCCAGCATTTT

J gene: TRBJ1-5
clone size: -
V gene: TRBV19
D gene: -
CDR3 protein: CASSPRPMEPQHF
CDR3 DNA: TGTGCCAGTAGTCCGAGGCCCATGGAGCCCCAGCATTTT

J gene: TRBJ2-5
clone size: -
V gene: TRBV27
D gene: -
CDR3 protein: CASSHRVRETQYF
CDR3 DNA: TGTGCCAGCAGTCACAGGGTTCGGGAGACCCAGTACTTC

J gene: TRBJ1-4
clone size: once
V gene: TRBV15
D gene: -
CDR3 protein: CATSRAGSTNEKLFF
CDR3 DNA: TGTGCCACCAGCAGGGCAGGGTCAACTAATGAAAAACTGTTTTTT

J gene: TRBJ1-3
clone size: few
V gene: TRBV27
D gene: TRBD1
CDR3 protein: CASSLYGQGARDTIYF
CDR3 DNA: TGTGCCAGCAGTTTATACGGACAGGGGGCGAGGGACACCATATATTTT

J gene: TRBJ1-2
clone size: -
V gene: TRBV9
D gene: TRBD1
CDR3 protein: CASSLSMGQGAGYTF
CDR3 DNA: TGTGCCAGCAGCCTCAGTATGGGACAGGGGGCTGGCTACACCTTC

J gene: TRBJ1-5
clone size: few
V gene: TRBV24-1
D gene: -
CDR3 protein: CATSDSAGSNQPQHF
CDR3 DNA: TGTGCCACCAGTGATTCAGCCGGTAGCAATCAGCCCCAGCATTTT

J gene: TRBJ2-3
clone size: -
V gene: TRBV13
D gene: -
CDR3 protein: CASSYYRGRGADTQYF
CDR3 DNA: TGTGCCAGCAGCTATTACCGGGGCAGGGGAGCAGATACGCAGTATTTT

J gene: TRBJ1-2
clone size: -
V gene: TRBV6-5
D gene: -
CDR3 protein: CASSYRGVGVGYTF
CDR3 DNA: TGTGCCAGCAGTTACCGGGGAGTGGGGGTCGGCTACACCTTC

J gene: TRBJ1-2
clone size: -
V gene: TRBV6-6
D gene: -
CDR3 protein: CASSPDRPGGYTF
CDR3 DNA: TGTGCCAGCAGCCCCGACAGGCCAGGAGGCTACACCTTC

J gene: TRBJ1-2
clone size: -
V gene: TRBV5-1
D gene: -
CDR3 protein: CASSLASGEYYGYTF
CDR3 DNA: TGCGCCAGCAGCTTGGCCAGCGGGGAATACTATGGCTACACCTTC

J gene: TRBJ1-1
clone size: -
V gene: TRBV24-1
D gene: -
CDR3 protein: CATSDNPQRTEAFF
CDR3 DNA: TGTGCCACCAGTGATAACCCCCAGCGCACTGAAGCTTTCTTT

J gene: TRBJ2-3
clone size: -
V gene: TRBV5-8
D gene: -
CDR3 protein: CASSLGTLPLTDTQYF
CDR3 DNA: TGTGCCAGCAGCTTGGGAACCCTCCCCCTCACAGATACGCAGTATTTT

J gene: TRBJ1-5
clone size: -
V gene: TRBV30
D gene: -
CDR3 protein: CAWSVSGPGQPQHF
CDR3 DNA: TGTGCCTGGAGTGTAAGTGGCCCGGGTCAGCCCCAGCATTTT

J gene: TRBJ1-2
clone size: -
V gene: TRBV15
D gene: -
CDR3 protein: CATSSSGSYGYTF
CDR3 DNA: TGTGCCACCAGCAGCAGTGGGAGCTATGGCTACACCTTC

J gene: TRBJ2-7
clone size: -
V gene: TRBV7-9
D gene: TRBD2
CDR3 protein: CASSLAASGSSYEQYF
CDR3 DNA: TGTGCCAGCAGCTTAGCGGCTAGCGGGTCCTCCTACGAGCAGTACTTC

J gene: TRBJ1-2
clone size: -
V gene: TRBV24-1
D gene: -
CDR3 protein: CATSGITGSGYTF
CDR3 DNA: TGTGCCACCAGTGGTATCACAGGGTCTGGCTACACCTTC

J gene: TRBJ2-5
clone size: -
V gene: TRBV6-5
D gene: -
CDR3 protein: CASSYEADETQYF
CDR3 DNA: TGTGCCAGCAGTTACGAAGCGGACGAGACCCAGTACTTC